This T cell receptor (beta chain) was sequenced in a study of blood T cell repertoires in COVID-19. The data were produced by immunoSEQ multiplex PCR, yet TCRdb's version contains in-frame clones alone and is incomplete. The sample includes roughly 410,000 clones, 87% of them seen just once. CDR1 is MDHEN, CDR2 SYDVKM, per germline. The CDR3 has 14 residues. J gave up 4 bases and V 6 bases, and 8 bases lay outside the gene matches. V gene TRBV28 combines with J gene TRBJ2-7; 8 bases agree with TRBD1. Sequenced sample: peripheral blood. The source of this sequence is a woman aged 60-70 years with COVID-19, enrolled during active disease. The CDR3 loop reads CASSRPGGSYEQYF. Written as DNA, the CDR3 is TGTGCCAGCAGCCGGCCAGGGGGCTCGTACGAGCAGTACTTC.